This entry is about one T cell receptor beta chain. Its antigen is unknown. This CDR3 spans 16 amino acids. Per germline, CDR1 SGHAT and CDR2 FQNNGV. The V segment lost 1 base and the J segment 12 bases; nucleotides outside the gene matches: 14. This sample was included in a study of siplizumab effects on memory and regulatory T cells. General study points: Among alloreactive clones, only a minor fraction mapped to unstimulated subsets. Where siplizumab was present, mappable alloreactive CD4+ clones averaged approximately 70% Treg-derived, compared with 25% to 30% in controls. Memory cells seemed less diverse than naive T cells, which seemed major alloresponse contributors.

Assays captured 10^5 or so TCR templates per sample. Only in-frame clones appear in the TCRdb table, and some are missing; sequencing was by immunoSEQ multiplex PCR. The table lists 75,000 to 100,000 clones, roughly 94% of them singletons. This rearrangement joins TRBV11-2 to TRBJ2-1, with 8 bases fitting TRBD2. The clonotype comes from a human donor in good health. Sequenced sample: non-Treg CD4+ T cells sorted from blood. CDR3 bases: TGTGCCAGCAGCTTAGTGAGGCTAGCGGGCCCGCAGGGGCAGTTCTTC. This codes for CASSLVRLAGPQGQFF.